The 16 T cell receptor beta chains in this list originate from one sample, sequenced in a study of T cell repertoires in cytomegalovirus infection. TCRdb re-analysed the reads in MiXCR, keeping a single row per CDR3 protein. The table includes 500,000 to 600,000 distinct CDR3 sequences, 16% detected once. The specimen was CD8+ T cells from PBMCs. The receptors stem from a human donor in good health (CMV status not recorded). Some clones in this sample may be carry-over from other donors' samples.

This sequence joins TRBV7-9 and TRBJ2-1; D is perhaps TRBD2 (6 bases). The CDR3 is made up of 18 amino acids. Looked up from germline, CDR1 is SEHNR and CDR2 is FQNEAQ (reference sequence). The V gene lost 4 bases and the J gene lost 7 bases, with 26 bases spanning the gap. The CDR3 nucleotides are TGTGCCAGCAGCTCCTCCGGGGAGGCCCTTCGGGGGAAGAATGAGCAGTTCTTC. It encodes CASSSSGEALRGKNEQFF. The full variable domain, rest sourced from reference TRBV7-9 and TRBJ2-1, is DTGVSQNPRHKITKRGQNVTFRCDPISEHNRLYWYRQTLGQGPEFLTYFQNEAQLEKSRLLSDRFSAERPKGSFSTLEIQRTEQGDSAMYLCASSSSGEALRGKNEQFFGPGTRLTVL.

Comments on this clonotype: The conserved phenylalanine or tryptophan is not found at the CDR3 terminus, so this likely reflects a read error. The CDR3 sequence is CASSPPDRDYEQYL. CDR3 nucleotides: TGTGCCAGCAGCCCGCCCGATCGGGACTACGAGCAGTACTTA. The chain has TRBV7-6 and TRBJ2-7, with D perhaps TRBD2 (5 bases). Germline V CDR1 and CDR2: SGHVS, FNYEAQ. Trimming took 5 bases from V and 3 from J, leaving 14 bases between them. The length of the CDR3 is 14 residues.

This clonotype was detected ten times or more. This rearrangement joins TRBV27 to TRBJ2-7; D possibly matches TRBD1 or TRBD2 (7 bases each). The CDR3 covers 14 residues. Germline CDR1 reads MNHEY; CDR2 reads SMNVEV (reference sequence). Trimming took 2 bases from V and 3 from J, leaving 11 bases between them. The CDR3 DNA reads TGTGCCAGCAGTTTACAGGGGGGGAACTACGAGCAGTACTTC. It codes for CASSLQGGNYEQYF.

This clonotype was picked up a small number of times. CDR3 sequence: CASRLAGGRLTDTQYF. The DNA for the CDR3 is TGTGCCAGCAGACTAGCGGGGGGGCGGCTCACAGATACGCAGTATTTT. V and J are TRBV27 and TRBJ2-3; 13 bases line up with TRBD2. This CDR3 has 16 amino acids. CDR1 and CDR2 from the germline V gene are MNHEY and SMNVEV (reference sequence). The trim removed 6 bases at V and 2 bases at J, leaving 5 bases unmatched.

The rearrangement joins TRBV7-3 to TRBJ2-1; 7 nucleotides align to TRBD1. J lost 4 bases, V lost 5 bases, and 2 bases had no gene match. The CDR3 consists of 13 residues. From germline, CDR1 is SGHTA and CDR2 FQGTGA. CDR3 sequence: CASSPDRYNEQFF. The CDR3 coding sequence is TGTGCCAGCAGCCCGGACAGGTACAATGAGCAGTTCTTC.

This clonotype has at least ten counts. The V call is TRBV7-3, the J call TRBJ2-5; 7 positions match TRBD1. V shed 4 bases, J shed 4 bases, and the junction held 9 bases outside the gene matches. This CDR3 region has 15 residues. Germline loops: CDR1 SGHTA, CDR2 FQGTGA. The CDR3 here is CASSSKGQAGETQYF. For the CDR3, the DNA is TGTGCCAGCAGCTCCAAAGGACAGGCAGGAGAGACCCAGTACTTC.

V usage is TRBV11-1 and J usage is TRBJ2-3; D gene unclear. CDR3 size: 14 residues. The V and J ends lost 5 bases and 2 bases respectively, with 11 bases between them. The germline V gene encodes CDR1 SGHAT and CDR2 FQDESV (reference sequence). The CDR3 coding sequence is TGTGCCAGCAGCCGGAAGGGCAACACAGATACGCAGTATTTT. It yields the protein CASSRKGNTDTQYF.

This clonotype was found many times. The CDR3 nucleotides are TGTGCCAGCAGCTTAAAAGGGGGATCAAACTCCTACGAGCAGTACTTC. This gives the protein CASSLKGGSNSYEQYF. V gene TRBV7-8 combines with J gene TRBJ2-7; possibly TRBD1 for D (6 bases). Trimming took off 2 bases at V and 0 bases at J, with 14 bases between the two ends. This CDR3 contains 16 residues. Germline V lookup: CDR1 SGHVS, CDR2 FQNEAQ.

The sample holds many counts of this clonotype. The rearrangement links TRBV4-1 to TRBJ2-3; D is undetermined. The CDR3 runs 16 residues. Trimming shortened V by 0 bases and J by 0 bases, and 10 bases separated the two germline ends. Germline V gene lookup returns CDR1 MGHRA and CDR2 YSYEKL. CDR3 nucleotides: TGCGCCAGCAGCCAAGATCCGGCGGATAGCACAGATACGCAGTATTTT. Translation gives CASSQDPADSTDTQYF.

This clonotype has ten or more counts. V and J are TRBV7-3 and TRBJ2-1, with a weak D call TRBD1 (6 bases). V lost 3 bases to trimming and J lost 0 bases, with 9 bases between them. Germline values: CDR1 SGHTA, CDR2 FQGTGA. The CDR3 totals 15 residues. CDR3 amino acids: CASSLDSSSYNEQFF. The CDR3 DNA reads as TGTGCCAGCAGCTTGGACAGTAGCTCCTACAATGAGCAGTTCTTC.

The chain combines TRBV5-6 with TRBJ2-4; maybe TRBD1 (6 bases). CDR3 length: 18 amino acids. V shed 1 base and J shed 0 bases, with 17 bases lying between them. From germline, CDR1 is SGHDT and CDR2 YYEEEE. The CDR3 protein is CASSLNRVTLLAKNIQYF. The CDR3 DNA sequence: TGTGCCAGCAGCTTGAACAGGGTTACCCTCCTAGCCAAAAACATTCAGTACTTC.

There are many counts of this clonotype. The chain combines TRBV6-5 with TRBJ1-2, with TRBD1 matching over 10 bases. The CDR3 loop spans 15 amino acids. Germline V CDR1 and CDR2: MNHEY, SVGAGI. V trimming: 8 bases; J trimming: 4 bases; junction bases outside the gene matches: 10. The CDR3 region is CASVRRGQGIYGYTF. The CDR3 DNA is TGTGCCAGCGTTAGAAGGGGACAGGGGATCTATGGCTACACCTTC.

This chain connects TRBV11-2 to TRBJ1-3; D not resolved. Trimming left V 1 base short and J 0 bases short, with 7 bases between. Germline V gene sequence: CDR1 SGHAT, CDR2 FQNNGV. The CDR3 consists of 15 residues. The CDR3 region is CASSLAQSSGNTIYF. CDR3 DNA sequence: TGTGCCAGCAGCTTAGCCCAGAGCTCTGGAAACACCATATATTTT.

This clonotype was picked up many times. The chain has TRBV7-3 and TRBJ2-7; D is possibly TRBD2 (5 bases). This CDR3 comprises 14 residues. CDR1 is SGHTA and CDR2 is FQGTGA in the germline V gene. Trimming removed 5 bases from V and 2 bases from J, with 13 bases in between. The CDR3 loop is CASSLSGNPYEQYF. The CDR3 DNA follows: TGTGCCAGCAGCCTGAGCGGAAACCCCTACGAGCAGTACTTC. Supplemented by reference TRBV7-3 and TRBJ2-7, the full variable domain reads GAGVSQTPSNKVTEKGKYVELRCDPISGHTALYWYRQSLGQGPEFLIYFQGTGAADDSGLPNDRFFAVRPEGSVSTLKIQRTERGDSAVYLCASSLSGNPYEQYFGPGTRLTVT.

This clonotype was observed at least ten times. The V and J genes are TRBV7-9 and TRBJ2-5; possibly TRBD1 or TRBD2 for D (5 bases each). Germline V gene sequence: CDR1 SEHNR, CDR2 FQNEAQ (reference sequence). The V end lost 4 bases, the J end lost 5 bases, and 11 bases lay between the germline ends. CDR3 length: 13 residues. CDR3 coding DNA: TGTGCCAGCAGCTCTCCCGAGGGGGAGACCCAGTACTTC. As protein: CASSSPEGETQYF.

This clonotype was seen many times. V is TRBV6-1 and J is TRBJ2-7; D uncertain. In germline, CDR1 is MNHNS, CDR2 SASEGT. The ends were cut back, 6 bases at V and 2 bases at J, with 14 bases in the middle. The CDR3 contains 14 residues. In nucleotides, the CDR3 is TGTGCCAGCAGCCCTCTCTACACCACCTACGAGCAGTACTTC. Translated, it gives CASSPLYTTYEQYF.